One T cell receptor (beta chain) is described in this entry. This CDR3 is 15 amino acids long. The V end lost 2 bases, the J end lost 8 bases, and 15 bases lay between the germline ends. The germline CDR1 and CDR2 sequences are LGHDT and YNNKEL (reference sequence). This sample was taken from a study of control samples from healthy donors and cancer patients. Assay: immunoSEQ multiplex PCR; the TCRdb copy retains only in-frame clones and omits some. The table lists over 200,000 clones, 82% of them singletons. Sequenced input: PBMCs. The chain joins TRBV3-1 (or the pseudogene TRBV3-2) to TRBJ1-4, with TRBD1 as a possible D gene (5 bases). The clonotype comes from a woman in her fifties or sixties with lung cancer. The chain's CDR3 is CASSQTGSPGEKLFF. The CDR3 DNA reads TGTGCCAGCAGCCAAACAGGTTCTCCGGGGGAAAAACTGTTTTTT.